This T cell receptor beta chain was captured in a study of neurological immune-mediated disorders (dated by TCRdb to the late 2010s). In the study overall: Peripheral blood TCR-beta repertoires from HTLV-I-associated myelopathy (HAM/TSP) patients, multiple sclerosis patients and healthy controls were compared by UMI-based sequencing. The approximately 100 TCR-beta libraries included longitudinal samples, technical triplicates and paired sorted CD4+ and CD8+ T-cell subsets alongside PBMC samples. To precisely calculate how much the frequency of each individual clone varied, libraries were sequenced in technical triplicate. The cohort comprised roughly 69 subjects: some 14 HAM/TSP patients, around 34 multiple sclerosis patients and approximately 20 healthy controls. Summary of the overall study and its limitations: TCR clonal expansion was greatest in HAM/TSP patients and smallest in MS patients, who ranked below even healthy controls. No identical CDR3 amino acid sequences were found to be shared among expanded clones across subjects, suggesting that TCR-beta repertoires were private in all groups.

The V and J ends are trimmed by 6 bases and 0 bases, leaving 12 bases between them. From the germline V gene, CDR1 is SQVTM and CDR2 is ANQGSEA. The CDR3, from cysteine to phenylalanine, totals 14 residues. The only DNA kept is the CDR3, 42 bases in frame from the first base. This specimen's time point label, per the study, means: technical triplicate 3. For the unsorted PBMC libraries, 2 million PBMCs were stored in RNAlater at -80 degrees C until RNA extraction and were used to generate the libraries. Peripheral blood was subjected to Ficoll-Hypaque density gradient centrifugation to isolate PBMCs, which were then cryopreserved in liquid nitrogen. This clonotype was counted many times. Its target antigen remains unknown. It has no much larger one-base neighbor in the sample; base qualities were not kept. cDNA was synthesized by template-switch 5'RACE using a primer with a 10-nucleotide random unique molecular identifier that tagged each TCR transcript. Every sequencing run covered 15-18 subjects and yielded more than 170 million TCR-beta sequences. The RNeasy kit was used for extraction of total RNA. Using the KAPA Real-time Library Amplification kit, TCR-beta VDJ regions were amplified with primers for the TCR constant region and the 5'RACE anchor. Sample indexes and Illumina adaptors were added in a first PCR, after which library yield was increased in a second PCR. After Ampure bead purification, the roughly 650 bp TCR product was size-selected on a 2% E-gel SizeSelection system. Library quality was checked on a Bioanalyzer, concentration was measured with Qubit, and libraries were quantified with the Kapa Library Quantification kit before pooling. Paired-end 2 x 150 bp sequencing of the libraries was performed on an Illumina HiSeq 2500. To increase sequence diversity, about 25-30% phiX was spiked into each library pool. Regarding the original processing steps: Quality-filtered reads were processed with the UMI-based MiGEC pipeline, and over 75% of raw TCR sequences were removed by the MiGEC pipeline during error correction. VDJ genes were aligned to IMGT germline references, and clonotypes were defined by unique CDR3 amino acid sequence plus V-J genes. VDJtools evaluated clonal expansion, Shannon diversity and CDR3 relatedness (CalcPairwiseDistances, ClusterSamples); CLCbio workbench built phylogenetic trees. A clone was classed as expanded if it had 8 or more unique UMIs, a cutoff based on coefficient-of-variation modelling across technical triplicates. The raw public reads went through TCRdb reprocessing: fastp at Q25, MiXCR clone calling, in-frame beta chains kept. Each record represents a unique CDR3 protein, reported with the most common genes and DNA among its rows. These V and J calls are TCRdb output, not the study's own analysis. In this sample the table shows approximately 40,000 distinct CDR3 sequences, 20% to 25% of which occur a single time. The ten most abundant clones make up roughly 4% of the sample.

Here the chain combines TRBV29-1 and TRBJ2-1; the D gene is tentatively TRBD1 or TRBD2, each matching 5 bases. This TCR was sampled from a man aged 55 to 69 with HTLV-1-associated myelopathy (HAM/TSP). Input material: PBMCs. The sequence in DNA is TGCAGCGTCCTTTGGGGGAGCTCCTACAATGAGCAGTTCTTC. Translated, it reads CSVLWGSSYNEQFF.